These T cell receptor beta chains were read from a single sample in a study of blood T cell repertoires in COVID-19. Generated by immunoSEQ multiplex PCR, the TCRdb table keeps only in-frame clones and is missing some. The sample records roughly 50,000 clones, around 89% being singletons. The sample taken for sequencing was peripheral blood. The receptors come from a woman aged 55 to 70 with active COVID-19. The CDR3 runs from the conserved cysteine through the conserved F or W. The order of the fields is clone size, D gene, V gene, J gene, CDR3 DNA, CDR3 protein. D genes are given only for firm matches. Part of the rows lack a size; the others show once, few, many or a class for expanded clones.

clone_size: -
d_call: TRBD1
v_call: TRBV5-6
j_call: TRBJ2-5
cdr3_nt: TGTGCCAGCAGCTTGCCGGGACAGGGGGAAGAGACCCAGTACTTC
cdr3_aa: CASSLPGQGEETQYF

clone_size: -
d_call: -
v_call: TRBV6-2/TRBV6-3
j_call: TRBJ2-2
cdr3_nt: TGTGCCAGCAGTGTCTGGCAATCTCCGAACACCGGGGAGCTGTTTTTT
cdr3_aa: CASSVWQSPNTGELFF

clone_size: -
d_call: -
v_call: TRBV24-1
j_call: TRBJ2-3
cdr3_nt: TGTGCCACCTCCAGCCGGGGAATAGACACAGATACGCAGTATTTT
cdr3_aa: CATSSRGIDTDTQYF

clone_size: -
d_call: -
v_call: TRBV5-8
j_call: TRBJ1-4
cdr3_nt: TGTGCCAGCAGCTCAACGGGAACTAATGAAAAACTGTTTTTT
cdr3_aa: CASSSTGTNEKLFF

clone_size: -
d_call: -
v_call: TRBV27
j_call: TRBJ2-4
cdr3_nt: TGTGCCAGCAGTTTACGGCCCACATCCCACGGCGGAAATCGAAACATTCAGTACTTC
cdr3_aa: CASSLRPTSHGGNRNIQYF

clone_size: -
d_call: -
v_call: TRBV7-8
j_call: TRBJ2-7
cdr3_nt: TGTGCCAGCAGCTTAGAGGGGCGGTCCTACGAGCAGTACTTC
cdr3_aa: CASSLEGRSYEQYF

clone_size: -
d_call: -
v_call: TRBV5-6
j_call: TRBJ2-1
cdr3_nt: TGTGCCAGCAGCTTGGGACAGTTCTCTTACAATGAGCAGTTCTTC
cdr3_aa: CASSLGQFSYNEQFF

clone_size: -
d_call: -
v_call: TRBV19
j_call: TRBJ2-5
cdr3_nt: TGTGCCAGTAGTATGCCAGGGACACCTGAAGAGACCCAGTACTTC
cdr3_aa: CASSMPGTPEETQYF

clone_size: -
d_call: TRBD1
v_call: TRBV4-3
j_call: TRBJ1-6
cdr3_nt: TGCGCCAGCAGCCAAACAATACAGGGGCCCCTCCACTTT
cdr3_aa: CASSQTIQGPLHF

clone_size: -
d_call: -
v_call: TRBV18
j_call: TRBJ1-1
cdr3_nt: TGTGCCAGCTCGGGGGGGAATGTTGAAGCTTTCTTT
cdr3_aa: CASSGGNVEAFF

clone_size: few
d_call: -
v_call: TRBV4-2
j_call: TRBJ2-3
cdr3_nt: TGTGCCAGCAGCCAGTCGGACCAGGAGGGTAGTACGCAGTATTTT
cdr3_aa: CASSQSDQEGSTQYF

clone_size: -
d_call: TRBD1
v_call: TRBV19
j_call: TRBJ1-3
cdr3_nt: TGTGCCACGAAGGGACAGGAACCTTCTGGAAACACCATATATTTT
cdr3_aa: CATKGQEPSGNTIYF

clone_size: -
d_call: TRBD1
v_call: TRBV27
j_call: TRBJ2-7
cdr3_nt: TGTGCCAGCAGCGAAGACAGGGGCCTTTCCTACGAGCAGTACTTC
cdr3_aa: CASSEDRGLSYEQYF

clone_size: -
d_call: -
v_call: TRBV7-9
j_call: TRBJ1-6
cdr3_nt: TGTGCCAGCAGCCAGACGGGGGATTCACCCCTCCACTTT
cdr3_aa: CASSQTGDSPLHF

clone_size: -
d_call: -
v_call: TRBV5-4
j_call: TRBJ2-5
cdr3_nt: TGTGCCAGCAGCTTGGGGCCCACGGGAGAGACCCAGTACTTC
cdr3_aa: CASSLGPTGETQYF

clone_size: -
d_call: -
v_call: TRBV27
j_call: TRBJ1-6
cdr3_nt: TGTGCCAGCAGTTTCGTGGAGACTAATTCACCCCTCCACTTT
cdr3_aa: CASSFVETNSPLHF

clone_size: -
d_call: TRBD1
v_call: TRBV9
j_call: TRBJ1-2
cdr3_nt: TGTGCCAGCAGCGTTGGACAGGGTCCTAACTATGGCTACACCTTC
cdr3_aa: CASSVGQGPNYGYTF

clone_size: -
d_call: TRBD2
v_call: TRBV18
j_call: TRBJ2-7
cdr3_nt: TGTGCCAGCTCACCAAACTCCTTGGGAGGGGACGAGCAGTACTTC
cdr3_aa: CASSPNSLGGDEQYF

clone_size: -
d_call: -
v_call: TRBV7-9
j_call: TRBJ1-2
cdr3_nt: TGTGCCAGCAGCGAGCCCCCGGGACTTTATGGCTACACCTTC
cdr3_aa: CASSEPPGLYGYTF

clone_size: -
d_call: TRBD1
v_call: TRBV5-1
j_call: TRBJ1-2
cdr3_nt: TGCGCCAGCAGCTCTGGACAGGGGGTAACAAACTATGGCTACACCTTC
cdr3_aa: CASSSGQGVTNYGYTF

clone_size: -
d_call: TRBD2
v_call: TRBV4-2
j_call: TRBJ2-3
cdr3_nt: TGTGCCAGCAGCCAAGATAGGAGCGGGGGGGGTCCGAATACGCAGTATTTT
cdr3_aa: CASSQDRSGGGPNTQYF

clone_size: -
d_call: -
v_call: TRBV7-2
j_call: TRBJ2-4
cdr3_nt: TGTGCCAGCAGCACCAAAGGGGGGGCTAACATTCAGTACTTC
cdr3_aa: CASSTKGGANIQYF

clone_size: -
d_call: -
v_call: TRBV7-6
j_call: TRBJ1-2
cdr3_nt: TGTGCCAGCAGCGCCCGGGGGGGCTTGGACTATGGCTACACCTTC
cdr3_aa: CASSARGGLDYGYTF

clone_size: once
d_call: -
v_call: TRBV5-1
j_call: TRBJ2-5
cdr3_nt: TGCGCCAGCAGCTTTTTAGCCCCCGTACAAGAGACCCAGTACTTC
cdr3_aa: CASSFLAPVQETQYF

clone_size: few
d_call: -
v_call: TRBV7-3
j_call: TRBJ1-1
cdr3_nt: TGTGCCAGCAGCCCGTGGGGCCAGAACACTGAAGCTTTCTTT
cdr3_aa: CASSPWGQNTEAFF

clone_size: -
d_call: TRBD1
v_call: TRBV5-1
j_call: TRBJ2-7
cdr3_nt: TGCGCCAGCAGCTGGAGACAGGGGGCCGGAGAGCAGTACTTC
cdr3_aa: CASSWRQGAGEQYF

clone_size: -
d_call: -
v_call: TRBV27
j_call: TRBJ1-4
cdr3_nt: TGTGCCAGCAGTTCCCTAGCGATTTCAACTAATGAAAAACTGTTTTTT
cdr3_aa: CASSSLAISTNEKLFF

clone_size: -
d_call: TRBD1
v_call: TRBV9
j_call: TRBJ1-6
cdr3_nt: TGTGCCAGCAGCGCTGGGACAGCGAGTAATTCACCCCTCCACTTT
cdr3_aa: CASSAGTASNSPLHF

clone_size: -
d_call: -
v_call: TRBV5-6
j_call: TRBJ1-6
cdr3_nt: TGTGCCAGCAGCTTTGGGGCAGTCTATAATTCACCCCTCCACTTT
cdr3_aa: CASSFGAVYNSPLHF

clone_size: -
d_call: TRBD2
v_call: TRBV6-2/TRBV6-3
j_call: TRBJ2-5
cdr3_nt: TGTGCCAGCAGTTATCTTAGTCTAGCGGGGAGGAAACAAGAGACCCAGTACTTC
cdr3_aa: CASSYLSLAGRKQETQYF

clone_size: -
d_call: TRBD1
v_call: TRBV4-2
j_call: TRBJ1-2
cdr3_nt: TGTGCCAGCAGACCACTGGGACAGGGACGAGGCTACACCTTC
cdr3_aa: CASRPLGQGRGYTF

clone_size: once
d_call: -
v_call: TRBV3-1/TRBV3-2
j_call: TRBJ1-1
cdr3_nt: TGTGCCAGCAGCCAGAAACAGAACACTGAAGCTTTCTTT
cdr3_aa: CASSQKQNTEAFF

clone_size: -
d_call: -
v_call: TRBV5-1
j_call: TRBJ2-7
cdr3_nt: TGCGCCAGCAGACGGGAAGACTACGAGCAGTACTTC
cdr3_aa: CASRREDYEQYF

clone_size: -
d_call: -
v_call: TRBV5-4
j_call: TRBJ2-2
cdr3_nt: TGTGCCAGCAGCCCTGGGCGCGCCGGGGAGCTGTTTTTT
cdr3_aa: CASSPGRAGELFF

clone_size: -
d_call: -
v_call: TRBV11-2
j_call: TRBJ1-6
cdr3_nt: TGTGCCAGCAGCCAGACAGTCACTTGGAATTCACCCCTCCACTTT
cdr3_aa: CASSQTVTWNSPLHF

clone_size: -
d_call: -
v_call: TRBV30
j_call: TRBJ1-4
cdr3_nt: TGTGCCTGGAGTGTACGGGTGGAGGGAGGACTGTTTTTT
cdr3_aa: CAWSVRVEGGLFF

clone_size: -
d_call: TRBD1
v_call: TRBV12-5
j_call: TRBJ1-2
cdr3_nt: TGTGCTAGTGGCCACGGACAGGGGAATGGCTACACCTTC
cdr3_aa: CASGHGQGNGYTF

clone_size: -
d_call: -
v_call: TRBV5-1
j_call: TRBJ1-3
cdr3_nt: TGCGCCAGCAGCTCCGCGGCGGGGATCTCTGGAAACACCATATATTTT
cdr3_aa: CASSSAAGISGNTIYF

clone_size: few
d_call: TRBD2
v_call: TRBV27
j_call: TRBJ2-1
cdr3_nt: TGTGCCAGTAGTACCGGGACTAGCGGAATAAGCTCCTACAATGAGCAGTTCTTC
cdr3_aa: CASSTGTSGISSYNEQFF

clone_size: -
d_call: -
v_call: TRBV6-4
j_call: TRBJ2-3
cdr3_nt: TGTGCCAGCAGTGACTCAGGGAGTCCCACAGATACGCAGTATTTT
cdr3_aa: CASSDSGSPTDTQYF

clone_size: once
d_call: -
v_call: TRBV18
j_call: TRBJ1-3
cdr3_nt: TGTGCCAGCTCACCACTAAGTACACCTCTAGGCGCCAGCGAGGGAAACACCATATATTTT
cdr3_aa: CASSPLSTPLGASEGNTIYF

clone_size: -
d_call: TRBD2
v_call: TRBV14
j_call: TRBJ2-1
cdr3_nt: TGTGCCAGCAGCCTAGGACTAGTTGGTGAGCAGTTCTTC
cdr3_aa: CASSLGLVGEQFF

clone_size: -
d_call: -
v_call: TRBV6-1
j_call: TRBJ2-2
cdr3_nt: TGTGCCAGCAGTGAAGCAACAGGGAACACCGGGGAGCTGTTTTTT
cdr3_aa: CASSEATGNTGELFF

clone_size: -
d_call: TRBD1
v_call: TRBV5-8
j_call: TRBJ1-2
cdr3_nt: TGTGCCAGCAGCACGGACAGGGGTTTAGTTAACTATGGCTACACCTTC
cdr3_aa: CASSTDRGLVNYGYTF

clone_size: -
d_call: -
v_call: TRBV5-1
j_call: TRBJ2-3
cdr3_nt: TGCGCCAGCAGCAACCGGGACTCGAGGGATACGCAGTATTTT
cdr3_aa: CASSNRDSRDTQYF

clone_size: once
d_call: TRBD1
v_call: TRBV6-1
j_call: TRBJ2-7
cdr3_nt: TGTGCCAGCAAACTCGGACAGGGAAGCGAGCAGTACTTC
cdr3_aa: CASKLGQGSEQYF

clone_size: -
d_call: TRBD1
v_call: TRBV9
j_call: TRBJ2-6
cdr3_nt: TGTGCCAGCAGCTCCTACAGGGGGGCAGGGGCCAACGTCCTGACTTTC
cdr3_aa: CASSSYRGAGANVLTF

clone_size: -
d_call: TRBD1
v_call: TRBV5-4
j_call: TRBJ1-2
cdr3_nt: TGTGCCAGCAGCAACCCCGTCAGGGGGAGCTATGGCTACACCTTC
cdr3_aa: CASSNPVRGSYGYTF

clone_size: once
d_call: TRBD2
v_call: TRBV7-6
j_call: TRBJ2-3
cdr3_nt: TGTGCCAGCAGCTCCACAGCCTCGGGACTAGCGGGGGGTAGGGGGTATTTT
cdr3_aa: CASSSTASGLAGGRGYF

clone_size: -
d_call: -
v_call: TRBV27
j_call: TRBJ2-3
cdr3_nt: TGTGCCAGCATAGATTTAACTGGCACAGATACGCAGTATTTT
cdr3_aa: CASIDLTGTDTQYF

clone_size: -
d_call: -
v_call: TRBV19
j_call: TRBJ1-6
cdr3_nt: TGTGCCAGTCAGGAGGTTGGTTCACCCCTCCACTTT
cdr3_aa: CASQEVGSPLHF

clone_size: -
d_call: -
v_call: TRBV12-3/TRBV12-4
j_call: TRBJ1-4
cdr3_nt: TGTGCCAGCACCCAGGTCCCTAATGAAAAACTGTTTTTT
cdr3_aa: CASTQVPNEKLFF

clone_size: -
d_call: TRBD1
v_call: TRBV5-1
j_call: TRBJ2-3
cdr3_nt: TGCGCCAGCAGCCCCGGCAGGGGGCGTACAGATACGCAGTATTTT
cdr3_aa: CASSPGRGRTDTQYF

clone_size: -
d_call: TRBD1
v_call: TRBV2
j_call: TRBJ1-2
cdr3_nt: TGTGCCAGCAGGGGACAGGTTGGAATCTATGGCTACACCTTC
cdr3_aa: CASRGQVGIYGYTF